This TCR beta chain was recovered during a study of cytotoxic CD8 clonotypes in ibrutinib-treated CLL. Study in general: Response samples were taken after a median of about twelve months on treatment, range 6 to 36.

V was pared by 0 bases and J by 6 bases, with 14 bases between. The V gene's germline CDR1 is SGDLS and CDR2 YYNGEE. CDR3 length: 15 amino acids. TCRdb's copy holds only in-frame clones and misses some; the assay was immunoSEQ multiplex PCR. This repertoire shows 160,000 or so clones, 70% to 90% found once; its top ten account for 3% to 3.5%. Genomic DNA in an amount of about 2 micrograms was extracted from cryopreserved PBMCs and used for the preparation of TCR beta libraries. Sequencing was performed on PBMCs, taken at disease progression, from a patient treated with ibrutinib. The source is a human donor with chronic lymphocytic leukemia. This chain joins TRBV9 and TRBJ2-3; possible D gene TRBD2, 5 bases. CDR3 DNA: TGTGCCAGCAGCGTAGGGCCAGCGGAGGTGGATACGCAGTATTTT. This gives the protein CASSVGPAEVDTQYF.